A selection of T cell receptor beta chains follows, all from one sample in a study of T cell repertoires and Cas9 in healthy adults. Repertoires were generated with immunoSEQ multiplex PCR, while TCRdb's copy carries only in-frame clones and drops some. The table has around 23,000 clones, 85% to 95% seen once. Sequencing was performed on CD4+ effector T cells (CD127+, CD25-, CD137-, CD154-) from PBMCs; culture status not recorded. The receptors come from a human donor in good health. Both conserved end residues are part of each CDR3. The D gene is left open where the match is weak. A clone size is listed for some rows: how often the clone was seen (once, few, many), or a class if it is expanded.

d_call	v_call	clone_size	j_call	cdr3_aa	cdr3_nt
TRBD2	TRBV9	NA	TRBJ2-2	CASSVAPSGRRNTGELFF	TGTGCCAGCAGCGTAGCGCCTAGCGGGAGGCGGAACACCGGGGAGCTGTTTTTT
TRBD2	TRBV5-1	few	TRBJ2-7	CASSPLTSGGSYEQYF	TGCGCCAGCAGCCCCCTGACTAGCGGGGGATCCTACGAGCAGTACTTC
NA	TRBV12-5	NA	TRBJ2-1	CASGLVPGDNEQFF	TGTGCTAGTGGTTTGGTACCGGGGGATAATGAGCAGTTCTTC
NA	TRBV4-2	once	TRBJ2-2	CASSKDPTTNTGELFF	TGTGCCAGCAGCAAAGATCCCACGACGAACACCGGGGAGCTGTTTTTT
NA	TRBV5-1	NA	TRBJ1-2	CASSLDLDRGYTF	TGCGCCAGCAGCTTAGATCTGGATCGTGGCTACACCTTC
NA	TRBV10-3	NA	TRBJ2-1	CAISGRRGTTSYNEQFF	TGTGCCATCAGTGGTCGTCGGGGGACAACCTCCTACAATGAGCAGTTCTTC
NA	TRBV5-1	NA	TRBJ1-2	CASSLRGPSYGYTF	TGCGCCAGCAGCTTGCGGGGGCCCAGCTATGGCTACACCTTC
NA	TRBV19	once	TRBJ1-5	CASSRLGGENQPQHF	TGTGCCAGTAGCCGGTTAGGGGGGGAGAATCAGCCCCAGCATTTT
NA	TRBV27	NA	TRBJ2-2	CASRINTGELFF	TGTGCCAGCAGAATAAACACCGGGGAGCTGTTTTTT
TRBD1	TRBV4-2	NA	TRBJ2-3	CASSQQRTGESTDTQYF	TGTGCCAGCAGCCAACAAAGGACAGGGGAAAGCACAGATACGCAGTATTTT
TRBD2	TRBV30	NA	TRBJ2-5	CAWSVRGTRDQETQYF	TGTGCCTGGAGTGTACGTGGGACTAGGGATCAAGAGACCCAGTACTTC
NA	TRBV29-1	NA	TRBJ2-6	CSVGTGANVLTF	TGCAGCGTAGGTACAGGGGCCAACGTCCTGACTTTC
NA	TRBV19	NA	TRBJ1-1	CASSMGTMNTEAFF	TGTGCCAGTAGTATGGGGACAATGAACACTGAAGCTTTCTTT
TRBD2	TRBV11-3	NA	TRBJ2-1	CASSSGTSIFYEQFF	TGTGCCAGCAGTTCTGGGACTAGCATTTTTTATGAGCAGTTCTTC
NA	TRBV21-1	once	TRBJ2-1	CAAQLVQFF	TGTGCCGCCCAGTTGGTTCAGTTCTTC
TRBD2	TRBV11-3	NA	TRBJ2-3	CASSLTSAADTQYF	TGTGCCAGCAGCTTAACTAGCGCTGCAGATACGCAGTATTTT
TRBD2	TRBV30	once	TRBJ2-3	CAWAPGLAPTTDAQYF	TGTGCCTGGGCGCCGGGACTAGCCCCTACCACAGATGCGCAGTATTTT
NA	TRBV4-3	NA	TRBJ2-1	CASSLSIVSNEQFF	TGCGCCAGCAGCCTCTCGATAGTTAGCAATGAGCAGTTCTTC
NA	TRBV7-9	NA	TRBJ1-4	CASSRLEKLFF	TGTGCCAGCAGCCGATTGGAAAAACTGTTTTTT
NA	TRBV6-6	once	TRBJ1-2	CASRPTVFYGYTF	TGTGCCAGCAGACCGACAGTTTTCTATGGCTACACCTTC
NA	TRBV2	NA	TRBJ2-1	CASSETGHIYNEQFF	TGTGCCAGCAGCGAAACGGGACATATCTACAATGAGCAGTTCTTC
NA	TRBV9	NA	TRBJ1-2	CASSPPNYGYTF	TGTGCCAGCAGCCCCCCAAACTATGGCTACACCTTC
NA	TRBV15	NA	TRBJ1-2	CATSRDRGADGYTF	TGTGCCACCAGCAGAGATCGCGGGGCAGATGGCTACACCTTC
TRBD1	TRBV5-4	NA	TRBJ1-6	CASIRGRGNSPLHF	TGTGCCAGCATACGGGGCAGGGGGAATTCACCCCTCCACTTT
NA	TRBV2	once	TRBJ2-3	CASSDGGGSTDTQYF	TGTGCCAGCAGTGACGGGGGCGGGTCGACAGATACGCAGTATTTT
NA	TRBV28	NA	TRBJ1-6	CASSSNRRGTNNSPLHF	TGTGCCAGCAGCTCTAATCGGCGTGGGACCAATAATTCACCCCTCCACTTT
TRBD1	TRBV18	NA	TRBJ2-3	CASSRTPETGTGTTDTQYF	TGTGCCAGCTCACGGACCCCGGAGACCGGGACAGGGACCACAGATACGCAGTATTTT
NA	TRBV7-2	NA	TRBJ2-3	CASSLPGLGDVDSDTQYF	TGTGCCAGCAGCCTCCCGGGTCTCGGAGACGTCGATTCAGATACGCAGTATTTT
TRBD2	TRBV27	once	TRBJ2-1	CASRREPSSYNEQFF	TGTGCCAGCAGGCGGGAGCCCTCCTCCTACAATGAGCAGTTCTTC
NA	TRBV19	NA	TRBJ1-1	CASSMLAEAFF	TGTGCCAGTAGTATGTTGGCTGAAGCTTTCTTT
NA	TRBV7-2	NA	TRBJ2-5	CASSLGLGTQYF	TGTGCCAGCAGCTTAGGTCTTGGGACCCAGTACTTC